The 11 T cell receptor beta chains below were found in one sample sequenced in a study of cytomegalovirus exposure and HLA in healthy donors (TCRdb year 2017). Libraries were made using the immunoSEQ multiplex PCR assay. The multiplex PCR relied on a mix of 60 forward primers for TCR Vbeta segments and 13 reverse primers for TCR Jbeta segments. TCRdb took this table from immuneACCESS and kept in-frame rearrangements with V and J called. Such tables lack part of the clones; where checked against another copy, unresolved V genes explain under half of the gap, and the rest is unexplained. The sample has roughly 200,000 clones on record, more than 75% of them singletons. The leading ten clones occupy around an eighth of the sample. Sequenced: PBMCs. The origin of the receptors is a woman in her 30s in good health and CMV-seropositive.

The chain recombines TRBV28 with TRBJ1-6; 10 positions agree with TRBD1. The V and J ends lost 3 bases and 7 bases, in that order; junction bases with no gene match: 3. CDR1 is MDHEN and CDR2 is SYDVKM in the germline V gene. The CDR3 loop spans 15 amino acids. The CDR3 is CASSLWDRGNSPLHF. CDR3 nucleotides: TGTGCCAGCAGTTTGTGGGACAGGGGAAATTCACCCCTCCACTTT.

This clone was seen a single time. The chain carries TRBV6-4 and TRBJ2-3; no clear D gene. The CDR3 is 15 residues long. Deletions cut 10 bases from V and 0 bases from J, with 17 bases between. The V gene's germline CDR1 is MRHNA and CDR2 SNTAGT. This CDR3 is CAILLAPSSTDTQYF. The CDR3 bases are TGTGCCATCCTACTCGCACCCTCTAGCACAGATACGCAGTATTTT.

V and J are TRBV7-8 and TRBJ1-4; D unclear. Germline lookup yields CDR1 SGHVS and CDR2 FQNEAQ. V lost 0 bases and J lost 10, with 12 bases in between. This CDR3 contains 14 residues. The CDR3 DNA is TGTGCCAGCAGCTTAGCCCGTATCCCCAGAAAACTGTTTTTT. Encoded protein: CASSLARIPRKLFF. Looking up the rest from reference TRBV7-8 and TRBJ1-4 gives the full variable domain: GAGVSQSPRYKVAKRGQDVALRCDPISGHVSLFWYQQALGQGPEFLTYFQNEAQLDKSGLPSDRFFAERPEGSVSTLKIQRTQQEDSAVYLCASSLARIPRKLFFGSGTQLSVL.

The chain uses TRBV6-5 and TRBJ1-1, with D possibly TRBD1 on 6 matching bases. The V and J ends lost 7 bases and 2 bases respectively, with 14 bases between them. The germline V gene encodes CDR1 MNHEY and CDR2 SVGAGI. The CDR3 is 14 amino acids. Here the CDR3 DNA reads TGTGCCAGCATAAGGCAGGGGCGAAACACTGAAGCTTTCTTT. Encoded protein: CASIRQGRNTEAFF.

The chain carries TRBV28 and TRBJ2-7; TRBD2 matches at 12 bases. There are 16 residues in the CDR3. V gave up 2 bases and J gave up 1 base; unmatched junction bases: 3. CDR1 and CDR2 from the germline V gene are MDHEN and SYDVKM. CDR3 in DNA: TGTGCCAGCAGTTTACTGACTAGCGGGGGTTCCTACGAGCAGTACTTC. Translation gives CASSLLTSGGSYEQYF. Filled out from reference TRBV28 and TRBJ2-7, the complete variable domain reads DVKVTQSSRYLVKRTGEKVFLECVQDMDHENMFWYRQDPGLGLRLIYFSYDVKMKEKGDIPEGYSVSREKKERFSLILESASTNQTSMYLCASSLLTSGGSYEQYFGPGTRLTVT.

The J gene is TRBJ2-5, the V gene TRBV10-3; D perhaps matches TRBD2 (6 bases). With 0 bases removed from V and 1 base from J, the gap between germline ends came to 9 bases. The CDR3 has 15 residues. In germline, CDR1 is ENHRY, CDR2 SYGVKD. The CDR3 loop is CAISESMTSQETQYF. CDR3 DNA sequence: TGTGCCATCAGTGAGTCGATGACTAGCCAAGAGACCCAGTACTTC.

J is TRBJ2-4 and V is TRBV19; D might be TRBD1 (5 bases). Germline CDR1 is LNHDA and CDR2 is SQIVND (reference sequence). V lost 2 bases and J lost 5, with 16 bases in between. The CDR3 contains 16 residues. The chain's CDR3 is CASSIPPGSGQNIQYF. In DNA form, the CDR3 reads TGTGCCAGTAGTATACCCCCAGGGTCCGGCCAAAACATTCAGTACTTC.

The rearrangement uses TRBV15 and TRBJ2-2, with unresolved D. The CDR3 spans 14 residues. The germline V and J ends were trimmed by 0 bases and 1 base, with 3 bases remaining between them. CDR1 is LNHNV, CDR2 YYDKDF, per germline (reference sequence). CDR3 DNA: TGTGCCACCAGCAGAGACCGGAACACCGGGGAGCTGTTTTTT. This encodes CATSRDRNTGELFF.

This chain uses TRBV6-1 with TRBJ1-4; D uncertain. Germline-derived CDR1 and CDR2 are MNHNS and SASEGT. The CDR3 runs 15 residues. V was cut by 3 bases and J by 3 bases, with 11 bases left in between. The CDR3 sequence is CASSDRGSPNEKLFF. The DNA for the CDR3 is TGTGCCAGCAGTGATAGAGGCAGTCCTAATGAAAAACTGTTTTTT.

In the case of this clone: Sequence at one end of the junction differs from germline and may be a read error. The V call is TRBV7-7, the J call TRBJ2-1, with 7 nucleotides matching TRBD2. CDR1 is SSHAT, CDR2 FNYEAQ, per germline (reference sequence). CDR3 length equals 13 residues. The CDR3 bases are TGTGCTAGCAGCTTAAGCGGGGTGGGTGAGCAGTTCTTC. It translates to CASSLSGVGEQFF.

The chain recombines TRBV19 with TRBJ2-1; 10 bases fit TRBD1. From germline, CDR1 is LNHDA and CDR2 SQIVND (reference sequence). V lost 5 bases and J lost 3; bases outside the gene matches: 4. The CDR3 sequence is 15 residues long. The CDR3 region has the DNA TGTGCCAGTAGTTCCCGGGACAGGGGCTACAATGAGCAGTTCTTC. This sequence encodes CASSSRDRGYNEQFF.